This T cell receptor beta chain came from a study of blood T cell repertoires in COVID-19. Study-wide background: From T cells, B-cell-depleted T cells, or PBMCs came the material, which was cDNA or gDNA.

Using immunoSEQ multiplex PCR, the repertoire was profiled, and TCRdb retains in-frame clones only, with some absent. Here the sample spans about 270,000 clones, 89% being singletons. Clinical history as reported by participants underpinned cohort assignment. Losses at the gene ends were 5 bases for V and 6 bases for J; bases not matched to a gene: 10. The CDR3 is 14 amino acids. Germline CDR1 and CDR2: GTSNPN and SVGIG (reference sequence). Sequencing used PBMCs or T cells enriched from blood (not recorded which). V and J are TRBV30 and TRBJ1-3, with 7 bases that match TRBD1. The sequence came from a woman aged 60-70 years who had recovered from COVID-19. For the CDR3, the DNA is TGTGCCTGGGGTAAAGGGGGCTTGGAAAACACCATATATTTT. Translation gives CAWGKGGLENTIYF.